This T cell receptor beta chain is drawn from a study of shared clonotypes between healthy human individuals. V lost 0 bases to trimming and J lost 7 bases; unmatched junction nucleotides: 4. Germline loops: CDR1 ENHRY, CDR2 SYGVKD. The CDR3 spans 15 residues. Data came from immunoSEQ multiplex PCR; TCRdb stores just in-frame clones and leaves some out. The profile shows some 2,000,000 clones, 85% to 95% of them singletons. The receptor was derived from a man between 18 and 35 years old in good health. Sequenced: naive CD4+ T cells sorted from blood. Indicated subset: CD45RA+ positively selected. The V and J genes are TRBV10-3 and TRBJ1-4; 8 bases match TRBD1. The CDR3 coding sequence is TGTGCCATCAGTGAGTCGGCAGGGGGCGTTGAAAAACTGTTTTTT. It yields the protein CAISESAGGVEKLFF.